One sample yielded the 2 T cell receptor beta chains listed below, sequenced in a study of tumor and adjacent non-tumor tissue in lung cancer. The template was RNA from unsorted bulk tissue. TCRbeta libraries were built with three rounds of nested PCR, modified from ARM-PCR. MiXCR was run by TCRdb on the multiplex PCR reads, yielding one entry per CDR3 protein. The sample comprises over 85,000 distinct CDR3 sequences, 84% of which are singletons, and more than 20% rests with the top ten. Sequencing was carried out using lung tumor tissue. All receptors derive from a man aged 70 or older with non-small cell lung cancer.

For this clonotype: This may stem from a read error, because a much larger clone lies one nucleotide away. V gene TRBV5-1 combines with J gene TRBJ2-7; 9 positions match TRBD2. This CDR3 is 14 amino acids long. The germline CDR1 and CDR2 sequences are SGHRS and YFSETQ. Unmatched junction bases numbered 3, after V lost 0 bases and J lost 5 bases. The CDR3 protein is CASSLDLAGHEQYF. In DNA form, the CDR3 reads TGCGCCAGCAGCTTGGATCTAGCGGGGCACGAGCAGTACTTC. Together with reference TRBV5-1 and TRBJ2-7, the CDR3 gives the full variable domain: KAGVTQTPRYLIKTRGQQVTLSCSPISGHRSVSWYQQTPGQGLQFLFEYFSETQRNKGNFPGRFSGRQFSNSRSEMNVSTLELGDSALYLCASSLDLAGHEQYFGPGTRLTVT.

The rearrangement links TRBV12-3 or TRBV12-4 to TRBJ2-1; a possible D gene is TRBD2 (6 bases). Trimming removed 5 bases at V and 8 bases at J, with 19 bases between. This CDR3 has 15 amino acids. The CDR3 loop reads CASSPRGLRYYEQFF. The CDR3 DNA follows: TGTGCCAGCAGTCCACGGGGGTTAAGGTACTATGAGCAGTTCTTC.